The entry below gives a single TCR beta chain sequence along with its context. The clone's antigen remains unknown. Within one base of it there is no much larger clone, and no base qualities were kept. TCRbeta CDR3 regions were amplified from genomic DNA using the immunoSEQ Assay, a bias-controlled multiplex PCR. The authors' pipeline ran thus. The number of nucleated cells in each sample was estimated by amplification of reference gene primers within the assay. To quantify the absolute abundance of each unique TCRbeta CDR3 rearrangement, sequence reads were collapsed and filtered. For each sample, productive Simpson clonality was calculated by taking the square root of Simpson's diversity index across productive rearrangements. This is the immuneACCESS table as TCRdb keeps it, with only in-frame sequences that have V and J called. A part of the clones is gone; compared with another copy, unresolved V genes explain less than half, and the rest is unexplained. The D gene and trimming were derived from the DNA, and the V and J assignments and clone size from that table. Recorded for this sample are about 130,000 clones; approximately 85% of them occurred a single time. The ten largest account for about a sixth of the sample.

These data belong to a study of blood T cell repertoires in COVID-19 (dated by TCRdb to 2018 to 2020). Study-wide context: Collaborator samples came from the United States, Italy and Spain and covered acute and convalescent phases of COVID-19. The material from the prospective study consisted of cDNA or gDNA derived from T cells, B-cell-depleted T cells, or PBMCs. Deeply sampled blood TCRbeta repertoires from subjects exposed to, actively infected with, or recovered from COVID-19 were included in the dataset. A freely available public database, intended as a resource for researchers studying the immune response to SARS-CoV-2, is where the repertoires were released. Samples came from the ongoing ImmuneRACE study (first 160 participants) plus 1,254 subjects from 6 global collaborators. The sample metadata nearly always contained a de-identified subject ID, COVID-19 status, age in years and sex. Where HLA class I and class II types were available, the types were taken from metadata supplied by the sample provider, not from assay-based typing.

Paper-wide results and their limitations: Clinical and demographic metadata were provided uncurated, with the amount varying by source and participant.

In Seattle, one collaborating source enrolled patients while the infection was active and tracked those patients longitudinally over the course of disease. Whole blood was collected in K2EDTA tubes by collaborating institutions according to the institutions' own protocols. For TCRbeta analysis, collaborator samples were shipped as frozen whole blood, as isolated PBMCs, or as DNA extracted from either sample type. CDR1 and CDR2, per the germline V gene (reference sequence), are LGHDT and YNNKEL. V is shortened by 3 bases, J by 5 bases, and the region joining them spans 4 bases. CDR3 length: 12 amino acids, cysteine to phenylalanine. Left in the record is the CDR3 DNA by itself, 36 bases read in frame from the first base.

The V and J genes are TRBV3-1 (or the pseudogene TRBV3-2) and TRBJ2-2; the D gene lacks a confident call. The TCR comes from a man aged 25-40 years with COVID-19, enrolled during active disease. The specimen was peripheral blood. The CDR3 here reads CASSQATGELFF. The DNA sequence is TGTGCCAGCAGCCAGGCTACCGGGGAGCTGTTTTTT.